Each of the 31 T cell receptor beta chains below was sequenced from the same sample in a study of beta chain features in type 1 diabetes. The study reverse transcribed the entire isolated RNA, so it sequenced expressed TCRB transcripts. Using immunoSEQ multiplex PCR, the repertoire was profiled, and TCRdb retains in-frame clones only, with some absent. The sample comprises 200,000 to 250,000 clones, roughly 10% of which are singletons, and approximately 1.3% rests with the top ten. The material sequenced was central memory CD4+ T cells from blood. Receptor source: a man aged 18 to 35 in good health.

V usage is TRBV7-9 and J usage is TRBJ1-1; D is uncertain. Trimming left V 6 bases short and J 0 bases short, with 11 bases between. The CDR3 contains 14 residues. Germline V lookup: CDR1 SEHNR, CDR2 FQNEAQ (reference sequence). CDR3 region: CASRPSAVNTEAFF. CDR3 sequence (DNA): TGTGCCAGCAGGCCCTCCGCTGTGAACACTGAAGCTTTCTTT. The full variable domain, completed using reference TRBV7-9 and TRBJ1-1, is DTGVSQNPRHKITKRGQNVTFRCDPISEHNRLYWYRQTLGQGPEFLTYFQNEAQLEKSRLLSDRFSAERPKGSFSTLEIQRTEQGDSAMYLCASRPSAVNTEAFFGQGTRLTVV.

This clone was recorded a few times. This chain connects TRBV11-2 to TRBJ2-5; D perhaps matches TRBD1 (6 bases). Per the germline V gene, CDR1 is SGHAT and CDR2 is FQNNGV. The germline V and J ends were trimmed by 4 bases and 5 bases, with 11 bases remaining between them. This CDR3 is built from 13 residues. The DNA for the CDR3 is TGTGCCAGCAGCTACAGGGTACGGGAGACCCAGTACTTC. Translation gives CASSYRVRETQYF.

There are many counts of this clone. The chain carries TRBV28 and TRBJ2-3; a possible D gene is TRBD2 (5 bases). The CDR3 spans 13 residues. V was pared by 8 bases and J by 4 bases, with 13 bases between. Germline V gene sequence: CDR1 MDHEN, CDR2 SYDVKM. This chain's CDR3 is CASSNPSPDTQYF. The CDR3 nucleotides are TGTGCCAGCTCGAACCCTAGCCCAGATACGCAGTATTTT.

This clone was recorded many times. The chain carries TRBV25-1 and TRBJ2-7; D unresolved. The CDR3 consists of 15 residues. Trimming stripped 3 bases from V and 3 bases from J, with 15 bases between. Germline V lookup: CDR1 MGHDK, CDR2 SYGVNS. The CDR3 DNA reads as TGTGCCAGCAGTGACGTCGGAACAGCCGGCTACGAGCAGTACTTC. This translates into CASSDVGTAGYEQYF.

The chain employs TRBV7-9 and TRBJ2-7, with D possibly being TRBD2 (5 bases). The germline V and J ends were trimmed by 5 bases and 3 bases, with 17 bases remaining between them. The germline V gene has CDR1 SEHNR and CDR2 FQNEAQ (reference sequence). This CDR3 spans 15 amino acids. CDR3: CASSQGGSVDYEQYF. DNA of the CDR3: TGTGCCAGCAGCCAAGGCGGGTCTGTTGACTACGAGCAGTACTTC.

This clone was detected only a few times. The J gene is TRBJ2-1, the V gene TRBV7-6, with 10 bases fitting TRBD2. This CDR3 region has 15 residues. CDR1 and CDR2 (germline): SGHVS, FNYEAQ. V lost 0 bases and J lost 10; bases outside the gene matches: 6. CDR3 nucleotide sequence: TGTGCCAGCAGCTTAGCCCTAGCGGGAGCTGGAGAGCAGTTCTTC. Translation: CASSLALAGAGEQFF.

This clone was detected a few times. The V call is TRBV14, the J call TRBJ2-7, with 9 bases matching TRBD2. There are 14 residues in the CDR3. Looked up from germline, CDR1 is SGHDN and CDR2 is FVKESK. Losses at the gene ends were 1 base for V and 6 bases for J; bases not matched to a gene: 4. CDR3 DNA: TGTGCCAGCAGCCAAGTTAGCGGGAGAGGCGAGCAGTACTTC. It codes for CASSQVSGRGEQYF.

This clone was recorded a few times. The chain recombines TRBV30 with TRBJ1-1; D uncertain. CDR1 is GTSNPN and CDR2 is SVGIG in the germline V gene (reference sequence). The ends were cut back, 2 bases at V and 7 bases at J, with 8 bases in the middle. The CDR3 runs to 11 residues. The CDR3 sequence is CAWSWGNEAFF. The DNA of the CDR3 is TGTGCCTGGAGTTGGGGAAATGAAGCTTTCTTT. The complete variable domain, with remaining parts taken from reference TRBV30 and TRBJ1-1, reads SQTIHQWPATLVQPVGSPLSLECTVEGTSNPNLYWYRQAAGRGLQLLFYSVGIGQISSEVPQNLSASRPQDRQFILSSKKLLLSDSGFYLCAWSWGNEAFFGQGTRLTVV.

There are many counts of this clone. This chain links TRBV7-2 with TRBJ2-3, with 12 bases identical to TRBD2. The length of the CDR3 is 15 residues. CDR1 and CDR2 from the germline V gene are SGHTA and FQGNSA. Trimming took 5 bases from V and 6 from J; bases not matched to a gene: 6. The CDR3 DNA reads as TGTGCCAGCAGCGTATGGACTAGCGGGACGGATACGCAGTATTTT. This sequence encodes CASSVWTSGTDTQYF. The whole variable domain, filled in from reference TRBV7-2 and TRBJ2-3, reads GAGVSQSPSNKVTEKGKDVELRCDPISGHTALYWYRQSLGQGLEFLIYFQGNSAPDKSGLPSDRFSAERTGGSVSTLTIQRTQQEDSAVYLCASSVWTSGTDTQYFGPGTRLTVL.

The chain couples TRBV2 to TRBJ1-5, with D perhaps matching TRBD1 (5 bases). The CDR3 is 13 amino acids. The germline CDR1 and CDR2 sequences are SNHLY and FYNNEI. V lost 11 bases, J lost 6 bases, and 17 bases lay in between. The CDR3 spells CAAGRRKSQPQHF. Written as DNA, the CDR3 is TGTGCCGCGGGACGGAGGAAGAGTCAGCCCCAGCATTTT.

The chain uses TRBV7-3 and TRBJ2-1, with 8 bases matching TRBD1. The germline V gene encodes CDR1 SGHTA and CDR2 FQGTGA. The CDR3 totals 15 residues. V lost 1 base and J lost 6; bases outside the gene matches: 5. CDR3 sequence (DNA): TGTGCCAGCAGCTTAATAGGACAGGGAGCCAATGAGCAGTTCTTC. It encodes CASSLIGQGANEQFF.

The chain joins TRBV15 to TRBJ2-7; TRBD2 aligns across 8 bases. The CDR3 extends over 15 amino acids. V gave up 0 bases and J gave up 5 bases; unmatched junction bases: 6. Germline V gene lookup returns CDR1 LNHNV and CDR2 YYDKDF (reference sequence). The CDR3 nucleotides read TGTGCCACCAGCAGAGATCCGGGAGGGCAGAACGAGCAGTACTTC. Encoded protein: CATSRDPGGQNEQYF.

The chain carries TRBV5-4 and TRBJ2-1; no reliable D call. CDR1 is SGHNT, CDR2 YYREEE, per germline (reference sequence). The CDR3 consists of 16 residues. V lost 0 bases, J lost 0 bases, and 10 bases lay in between. The CDR3 region is CASSLDVGLSYNEQFF. The CDR3 coding sequence is TGTGCCAGCAGCTTGGACGTCGGGCTCTCCTACAATGAGCAGTTCTTC.

The V gene is TRBV30, the J gene TRBJ2-5, with 8 bases matching TRBD2. With V trimmed by 0 bases and J by 1 base, 10 bases remained unmatched. CDR1 and CDR2 (germline): GTSNPN, SVGIG (reference sequence). The CDR3 has 17 residues. CDR3 amino acids: CAWSVEKRAGAQETQYF. The CDR3 nucleotides are TGTGCCTGGAGTGTGGAGAAACGAGCGGGGGCCCAAGAGACCCAGTACTTC.

The table lists this clone with a few counts. This sequence joins TRBV5-1 and TRBJ2-1, with D possibly being TRBD2 (6 bases). Trimming took 0 bases from V and 2 from J, leaving 12 bases between them. Germline V gives CDR1 SGHRS, CDR2 YFSETQ. This CDR3 is built from 16 residues. The CDR3 DNA reads as TGCGCCAGCAGCTTGGCTTGGGACTCCACCTACAATGAGCAGTTCTTC. Translating gives CASSLAWDSTYNEQFF. The full variable domain, with the rest looked up from reference TRBV5-1 and TRBJ2-1, is KAGVTQTPRYLIKTRGQQVTLSCSPISGHRSVSWYQQTPGQGLQFLFEYFSETQRNKGNFPGRFSGRQFSNSRSEMNVSTLELGDSALYLCASSLAWDSTYNEQFFGPGTRLTVL.

The chain combines TRBV7-8 with TRBJ2-1; D is possibly TRBD2 (5 bases). The CDR3 length is 15 residues. Germline V gives CDR1 SGHVS, CDR2 FQNEAQ. V was trimmed by 7 bases and J by 4 bases, leaving 17 bases between them. The CDR3 bases are TGTGCCAGCATTAAGGACTGGAAGCCTTACAATGAGCAGTTCTTC. The encoded protein is CASIKDWKPYNEQFF.

The chain links TRBV18 to TRBJ2-3; D possibly matches TRBD1 or TRBD2 (5 bases each). In germline, CDR1 is KGHSH, CDR2 LQKENI. V lost 3 bases to trimming and J lost 3 bases, with 13 bases between them. CDR3 length: 15 residues. The CDR3 coding sequence is TGTGCCAGCTCACCGGGCACCGGGACGACAGATACGCAGTATTTT. Translated: CASSPGTGTTDTQYF.

The rearrangement joins TRBV7-8 to TRBJ1-2; 7 bases are a match to TRBD1. V trimming: 5 bases; J trimming: 2 bases; junction bases outside the gene matches: 5. CDR1 and CDR2 (germline): SGHVS, FQNEAQ. The length of the CDR3 is 14 residues. This CDR3 reads CASSAQQGNYGYTF. In DNA, the CDR3 is TGTGCCAGCAGCGCGCAACAGGGGAACTATGGCTACACCTTC.

This chain uses TRBV18 with TRBJ2-7; TRBD1 matches at 7 bases. The junction had 6 bases not matched to a gene; V was cut back by 2 bases and J by 2 bases. Germline V gives CDR1 KGHSH, CDR2 LQKENI. The CDR3 runs 15 residues. The CDR3 is CASSPEGARTYEQYF. The CDR3 region has the DNA TGTGCCAGCTCACCAGAGGGGGCGCGGACCTACGAGCAGTACTTC.

This clone was detected many times. The chain joins TRBV29-1 to TRBJ1-1; 9 bases match TRBD1. Germline V lookup: CDR1 SQVTM, CDR2 ANQGSEA. The V and J ends lost 6 bases and 4 bases, in that order; junction bases with no gene match: 6. This CDR3 contains 13 residues. The CDR3 bases are TGCAGCGTAGAGACAGGGGGGGCCACTGAAGCTTTCTTT. The encoded protein is CSVETGGATEAFF.

The genes are TRBV4-1 and TRBJ1-4, with D perhaps TRBD1 (5 bases). The CDR3 sequence is 15 residues long. Germline loops: CDR1 MGHRA, CDR2 YSYEKL. V was cut by 1 base and J by 8 bases, with 14 bases left in between. The CDR3 bases are TGCGCCAGCAGCCAAGGCGCCAGGGAAGGGGAAAAACTGTTTTTT. Amino acid sequence: CASSQGAREGEKLFF.

This chain joins TRBV19 and TRBJ2-6; D may be TRBD2 (5 bases). The CDR3 runs 16 residues. Germline V gene sequence: CDR1 LNHDA, CDR2 SQIVND (reference sequence). The ends were cut back, 7 bases at V and 3 bases at J, with 16 bases in the middle. The CDR3 loop is CASINDPGSGANVLTF. The CDR3 DNA reads TGTGCCAGTATAAACGACCCGGGGAGTGGGGCCAACGTCCTGACTTTC.

This clone has just a few counts. The rearrangement joins TRBV25-1 to TRBJ2-5, with D perhaps matching TRBD2 (5 bases). Trimming removed 1 base at V and 3 bases at J, with 15 bases between. CDR3 length equals 16 residues. Germline V lookup: CDR1 MGHDK, CDR2 SYGVNS. The CDR3 nucleotides read TGTGCCAGCAGTGAATTTGAGGGATTCCCGAAAGAGACCCAGTACTTC. Its translation: CASSEFEGFPKETQYF. The variable domain in full, with the rest retrieved from reference TRBV25-1 and TRBJ2-5, is EADIYQTPRYLVIGTGKKITLECSQTMGHDKMYWYQQDPGMELHLIHYSYGVNSTEKGDLSSESTVSRIRTEHFPLTLESARPSHTSQYLCASSEFEGFPKETQYFGPGTRLLVL.

This clone showed up many times. The rearrangement links TRBV7-2 to TRBJ2-1; 9 bases are a match to TRBD2. The germline CDR1 and CDR2 sequences are SGHTA and FQGNSA. J lost 2 bases, V lost 4 bases, and 6 bases had no gene match. The CDR3 spans 16 residues. The CDR3 loop reads CASSSLAGVTYNEQFF. The DNA for the CDR3 is TGTGCCAGCAGCTCCTTAGCGGGAGTAACCTACAATGAGCAGTTCTTC.

The gene calls are TRBV19 and TRBJ2-7; 8 nucleotides align to TRBD1. Germline V CDR1 and CDR2: LNHDA, SQIVND (reference sequence). The ends lost 4 bases at V and 3 bases at J; junction bases unmatched: 8. The CDR3 length is 15 residues. CDR3 sequence reads: CASSTRTGRSYEQYF. In DNA, the CDR3 is TGTGCCAGTAGTACCCGGACAGGGCGAAGCTACGAGCAGTACTTC.

This clone was picked up a small number of times. This sequence joins TRBV28 and TRBJ2-1, with 10 positions matching TRBD1. The CDR3 runs to 20 residues. Losses at the gene ends were 3 bases for V and 6 bases for J; bases not matched to a gene: 20. Germline V gene data show CDR1 as MDHEN and CDR2 as SYDVKM. The CDR3 here is CASSFSRAGTGVLVSNEQFF. DNA of the CDR3: TGTGCCAGCAGTTTCTCCCGGGCGGGGACAGGGGTACTAGTTTCCAATGAGCAGTTCTTC.

The genes are TRBV6-6 and TRBJ2-5; no firm D call. CDR1 and CDR2 from the germline V gene are MNHNY and SVGAGI (reference sequence). This CDR3 is built from 11 residues. The germline V and J ends were trimmed by 1 base and 5 bases, with 2 bases remaining between them. The CDR3 DNA is TGTGCCAGCAGTTACTGGGAGACCCAGTACTTC. Its protein product is CASSYWETQYF.

This clone showed up just a few times. The chain combines TRBV28 with TRBJ2-7; D might be TRBD2 (5 bases). CDR3 size: 14 residues. Per the germline V gene, CDR1 is MDHEN and CDR2 is SYDVKM. The V and J ends lost 6 bases and 1 base respectively, with 13 bases between them. The CDR3 is CASSSPDSSYEQYF. CDR3 coding DNA: TGTGCCAGCAGCTCCCCGGACTCTTCCTACGAGCAGTACTTC.

The rearrangement links TRBV30 to TRBJ1-5; 8 bases map to TRBD1. CDR3 size: 13 residues. CDR1 GTSNPN and CDR2 SVGIG come from the germline V gene (reference sequence). Losses at the gene ends were 5 bases for V and 8 bases for J; bases not matched to a gene: 8. CDR3 region: CAWAIQTGEPQHF. In DNA, the CDR3 is TGTGCCTGGGCCATACAGACAGGGGAGCCCCAGCATTTT.

This chain links TRBV18 with TRBJ2-7; 11 positions agree with TRBD1. The CDR3 loop spans 15 amino acids. Germline assignment: CDR1 KGHSH and CDR2 LQKENI. V lost 3 bases, J lost 5 bases, and 6 bases stayed unmatched. DNA of the CDR3: TGTGCCAGCTCACCCCCGGGGACAGGGGGGCACGAGCAGTACTTC. Translated: CASSPPGTGGHEQYF.

This clone was seen at least ten times. The rearrangement links TRBV21-1 to TRBJ2-1; TRBD2, the table's D call, was not compared with the DNA. TRBV21-1 counts as a pseudogene. This CDR3 contains 11 residues. CDR3 sequence (DNA): TGTGCCAGCAGCAATCCGGGGGGGCCGTTCTTC. This codes for CASSNPGGPFF.